This is a list of T cell receptor beta chains from one sample in a study of blood T cell repertoires in COVID-19. The assay was immunoSEQ multiplex PCR, and TCRdb's table has in-frame clones only and misses some. The sample includes approximately 440,000 clones, around 90% of them seen just once. Sequenced sample: PBMCs or T cells enriched from blood (not recorded which). Every receptor here comes from a man in his late teens or twenties who had recovered from COVID-19. CDR3s include the opening cysteine and the closing phenylalanine or tryptophan. D genes are given only for firm matches. The listing skips clone size in some rows; elsewhere it reads once, few, many or a size class.

v_gene: TRBV24-1; j_gene: TRBJ2-2; d_gene: NA; abundance: NA; CDR3aa: CATSVETGITGELFF; CDR3nt: TGTGCCACCAGTGTCGAAACAGGGATCACCGGGGAGCTGTTTTTT
v_gene: TRBV5-5; j_gene: TRBJ1-1; d_gene: NA; abundance: NA; CDR3aa: CASSLDGHGNTEAFF; CDR3nt: TGTGCCAGCAGCTTGGATGGACACGGGAACACTGAAGCTTTCTTT
v_gene: TRBV9; j_gene: TRBJ2-2; d_gene: TRBD2; abundance: few; CDR3aa: CASSPGLELGELFF; CDR3nt: TGTGCCAGCAGCCCGGGACTAGAGCTCGGGGAGCTGTTTTTT
v_gene: TRBV6-5; j_gene: TRBJ1-3; d_gene: TRBD1; abundance: few; CDR3aa: CASRTGGSGNTIYF; CDR3nt: TGTGCCAGCAGGACAGGGGGCTCTGGAAACACCATATATTTT
v_gene: TRBV28; j_gene: TRBJ1-5; d_gene: NA; abundance: NA; CDR3aa: CASSLYDSGQPQHF; CDR3nt: TGTGCCAGCAGTTTATATGATTCGGGGCAGCCCCAGCATTTT
v_gene: TRBV30; j_gene: TRBJ2-3; d_gene: NA; abundance: NA; CDR3aa: CALTTPSTDTQYF; CDR3nt: TGTGCCTTAACTACGCCTAGCACAGATACGCAGTATTTT
v_gene: TRBV20-1; j_gene: TRBJ1-4; d_gene: NA; abundance: NA; CDR3aa: CSGQAAEKLFF; CDR3nt: TGCAGTGGACAGGCGGCGGAAAAACTGTTTTTT
v_gene: TRBV3-1/TRBV3-2; j_gene: TRBJ1-1; d_gene: TRBD1; abundance: NA; CDR3aa: CASSTDRGTEAFF; CDR3nt: TGTGCCAGCAGCACAGACAGGGGTACTGAAGCTTTCTTT
v_gene: TRBV29-1; j_gene: TRBJ1-1; d_gene: NA; abundance: NA; CDR3aa: CSVVAGVNTEAFF; CDR3nt: TGCAGCGTTGTGGCGGGGGTGAACACTGAAGCTTTCTTT
v_gene: TRBV6-5; j_gene: TRBJ1-1; d_gene: TRBD1; abundance: NA; CDR3aa: CASTGAGTGYTEAFF; CDR3nt: TGTGCCAGCACGGGGGCCGGGACAGGCTACACTGAAGCTTTCTTT
v_gene: TRBV6-5; j_gene: TRBJ1-2; d_gene: NA; abundance: NA; CDR3aa: CASRNGRVGGYTF; CDR3nt: TGTGCCAGCAGAAATGGCAGGGTAGGAGGCTACACCTTC
v_gene: TRBV25-1; j_gene: TRBJ1-6; d_gene: NA; abundance: once; CDR3aa: CASSSVSYNSPLHF; CDR3nt: TGTGCCAGCAGCTCCGTTTCCTATAATTCACCCCTCCACTTT
v_gene: TRBV5-1; j_gene: TRBJ1-3; d_gene: NA; abundance: NA; CDR3aa: CASSFSGNGNTIYF; CDR3nt: TGCGCCAGCAGCTTTTCAGGGAATGGAAACACCATATATTTT
v_gene: TRBV3-1/TRBV3-2; j_gene: TRBJ1-3; d_gene: TRBD1; abundance: NA; CDR3aa: CASSQWTGTFSGNTIYF; CDR3nt: TGTGCCAGCAGCCAATGGACAGGGACATTCTCTGGTAACACCATATATTTT
v_gene: TRBV27; j_gene: TRBJ2-2; d_gene: TRBD1; abundance: NA; CDR3aa: CASSLSGTGNTGELFF; CDR3nt: TGTGCCAGCAGTTTATCCGGGACAGGGAACACCGGGGAGCTGTTTTTT
v_gene: TRBV7-9; j_gene: TRBJ2-1; d_gene: TRBD2; abundance: NA; CDR3aa: CASSWGLAQYNEQFF; CDR3nt: TGTGCCAGCAGCTGGGGACTAGCGCAATACAATGAGCAGTTCTTC
v_gene: TRBV6-1; j_gene: TRBJ2-7; d_gene: TRBD1; abundance: NA; CDR3aa: CASSEALDRAYEQYF; CDR3nt: TGTGCCAGCAGTGAAGCGCTAGACAGGGCCTACGAGCAGTACTTC
v_gene: TRBV5-1; j_gene: TRBJ1-2; d_gene: TRBD1; abundance: NA; CDR3aa: CASGTGEYGYTF; CDR3nt: TGCGCCAGCGGGACAGGGGAGTATGGCTACACCTTC
v_gene: TRBV5-1; j_gene: TRBJ2-5; d_gene: TRBD2; abundance: NA; CDR3aa: CASSELGLAGETQYF; CDR3nt: TGCGCCAGCAGCGAACTCGGACTAGCGGGAGAGACCCAGTACTTC
v_gene: TRBV2; j_gene: TRBJ1-4; d_gene: NA; abundance: NA; CDR3aa: CASNFESGPGKLFF; CDR3nt: TGTGCCAGCAATTTCGAATCTGGGCCTGGGAAACTGTTTTTT
v_gene: TRBV27; j_gene: TRBJ1-5; d_gene: NA; abundance: NA; CDR3aa: CASSYSSGNNQPQHF; CDR3nt: TGTGCCAGCAGCTACTCTTCAGGAAACAATCAGCCCCAGCATTTT
v_gene: TRBV30; j_gene: TRBJ1-3; d_gene: NA; abundance: NA; CDR3aa: CAWSTGGNTIYF; CDR3nt: TGTGCCTGGAGTACGGGTGGAAACACCATATATTTT
v_gene: TRBV28; j_gene: TRBJ1-6; d_gene: NA; abundance: NA; CDR3aa: CASSAYNSPLHF; CDR3nt: TGTGCCAGCAGTGCGTATAATTCACCCCTCCACTTT
v_gene: TRBV7-9; j_gene: TRBJ2-1; d_gene: NA; abundance: NA; CDR3aa: CASSTGYNEQFF; CDR3nt: TGTGCCAGCAGCACGGGGTATAATGAGCAGTTCTTC
v_gene: TRBV5-6; j_gene: TRBJ2-1; d_gene: TRBD1; abundance: NA; CDR3aa: CASSRELWTGESEQFF; CDR3nt: TGTGCCAGCAGCCGCGAACTTTGGACAGGGGAAAGTGAGCAGTTCTTC
v_gene: TRBV9; j_gene: TRBJ1-1; d_gene: NA; abundance: NA; CDR3aa: CASSTRTGVNTEAFF; CDR3nt: TGTGCCAGCAGCACCCGGACCGGGGTGAACACTGAAGCTTTCTTT
v_gene: TRBV4-1; j_gene: TRBJ2-2; d_gene: NA; abundance: once; CDR3aa: CASSQTTRNTGELFF; CDR3nt: TGCGCCAGCAGCCAGACTACACGAAACACCGGGGAGCTGTTTTTT
v_gene: TRBV4-1; j_gene: TRBJ1-3; d_gene: TRBD1; abundance: NA; CDR3aa: CASSQPDRDSGNTIYF; CDR3nt: TGCGCCAGCAGCCAACCTGACAGGGACTCTGGAAACACCATATATTTT
v_gene: TRBV2; j_gene: TRBJ2-5; d_gene: TRBD1; abundance: NA; CDR3aa: CASIQGVQETQYF; CDR3nt: TGTGCCAGCATACAGGGGGTGCAAGAGACCCAGTACTTC
v_gene: TRBV21-1; j_gene: TRBJ2-5; d_gene: NA; abundance: NA; CDR3aa: CAGVCGGEVSQETQYF; CDR3nt: TGTGCCGGAGTGTGCGGGGGAGAAGTTTCCCAAGAGACCCAGTACTTC
v_gene: TRBV21-1; j_gene: TRBJ2-7; d_gene: NA; abundance: NA; CDR3aa: CASSTGLAGETYEQYF; CDR3nt: TGTGCCAGCAGCACAGGACTAGCGGGAGAGACCTACGAGCAGTACTTC
v_gene: TRBV9; j_gene: TRBJ1-3; d_gene: NA; abundance: NA; CDR3aa: CASSVAGTRGPGNTIYF; CDR3nt: TGTGCCAGCAGCGTAGCTGGTACCAGGGGACCTGGAAACACCATATATTTT
v_gene: TRBV2; j_gene: TRBJ2-7; d_gene: NA; abundance: NA; CDR3aa: CASSEASYEQYF; CDR3nt: TGTGCCAGCAGTGAAGCCAGCTACGAGCAGTACTTC
v_gene: TRBV21-1; j_gene: TRBJ1-2; d_gene: NA; abundance: NA; CDR3aa: CASSKRGDPRDGYTF; CDR3nt: TGTGCCAGCAGCAAAAGAGGAGACCCGAGGGATGGCTACACCTTC
v_gene: TRBV11-2; j_gene: TRBJ1-3; d_gene: TRBD1; abundance: few; CDR3aa: CASSLLTRRGPPGNTIYF; CDR3nt: TGTGCCAGCAGCCTACTTACCCGCAGGGGGCCTCCTGGAAACACCATATATTTT
v_gene: TRBV2; j_gene: TRBJ1-2; d_gene: NA; abundance: NA; CDR3aa: CASRREANYGYTF; CDR3nt: TGTGCCAGCCGCAGGGAGGCTAACTATGGCTACACCTTC
v_gene: TRBV3-1/TRBV3-2; j_gene: TRBJ2-5; d_gene: TRBD2; abundance: once; CDR3aa: CASSHGGGQETQYF; CDR3nt: TGTGCCAGCAGCCATGGGGGGGGCCAAGAGACCCAGTACTTC
v_gene: TRBV5-5; j_gene: TRBJ2-1; d_gene: NA; abundance: NA; CDR3aa: CASSLVQGWGNEQFF; CDR3nt: TGTGCCAGCAGCTTGGTACAGGGATGGGGCAATGAGCAGTTCTTC
v_gene: TRBV2; j_gene: TRBJ1-5; d_gene: NA; abundance: NA; CDR3aa: CASSADSNSNQPQHF; CDR3nt: TGTGCCAGCAGCGCCGACAGTAATAGCAATCAGCCCCAGCATTTT
v_gene: TRBV5-1; j_gene: TRBJ2-7; d_gene: NA; abundance: NA; CDR3aa: CASSLGGYPSYEQYF; CDR3nt: TGCGCCAGCAGCTTGGGAGGGTACCCCTCCTACGAGCAGTACTTC
v_gene: TRBV9; j_gene: TRBJ2-1; d_gene: TRBD2; abundance: NA; CDR3aa: CASSTREGSYNEQFF; CDR3nt: TGTGCCAGCAGCACGCGGGAGGGCTCCTACAATGAGCAGTTCTTC
v_gene: TRBV18; j_gene: TRBJ2-1; d_gene: TRBD2; abundance: NA; CDR3aa: CASSSFSGRAGEQFF; CDR3nt: TGTGCCAGCTCGTCGTTTAGCGGGAGGGCCGGTGAGCAGTTCTTC
v_gene: TRBV7-2; j_gene: TRBJ1-1; d_gene: TRBD1; abundance: few; CDR3aa: CASSLVGASGQSEAFF; CDR3nt: TGTGCCAGCAGCTTAGTAGGCGCCTCGGGACAGTCTGAAGCTTTCTTT
v_gene: TRBV5-1; j_gene: TRBJ2-7; d_gene: NA; abundance: NA; CDR3aa: CASGQTGTYEQYF; CDR3nt: TGCGCCAGCGGTCAGACAGGAACCTACGAGCAGTACTTC
v_gene: TRBV19; j_gene: TRBJ2-3; d_gene: NA; abundance: NA; CDR3aa: CASRPDRTSTDTQYF; CDR3nt: TGTGCCAGTAGGCCCGACAGGACAAGCACAGATACGCAGTATTTT
v_gene: TRBV29-1; j_gene: TRBJ1-5; d_gene: TRBD1; abundance: NA; CDR3aa: CSVEGQERKSTQPQHF; CDR3nt: TGCAGCGTTGAGGGACAGGAACGTAAATCAACTCAGCCCCAGCATTTT
v_gene: TRBV19; j_gene: TRBJ1-4; d_gene: NA; abundance: NA; CDR3aa: CASSLRQSTNEKLFF; CDR3nt: TGTGCCAGTAGTTTGAGACAGTCAACTAATGAAAAACTGTTTTTT
v_gene: TRBV30; j_gene: TRBJ2-1; d_gene: TRBD2; abundance: NA; CDR3aa: CAWSSGLAGYNEQFF; CDR3nt: TGTGCCTGGAGTTCAGGACTAGCGGGATACAATGAGCAGTTCTTC
v_gene: TRBV24-1; j_gene: TRBJ1-4; d_gene: NA; abundance: NA; CDR3aa: CATKTDSTTNEKLFF; CDR3nt: TGTGCCACCAAGACCGACAGTACAACTAATGAAAAACTGTTTTTT